This T cell receptor (beta chain) was sequenced in a study of shared clonotypes between healthy human individuals. Donors, healthy HIV-negative adults, lacked recent acute infections or vaccinations. This clone was counted ten times or more. CDR1 GTSNPN and CDR2 SVGIG come from the germline V gene (reference sequence). This CDR3 contains 15 residues. V was trimmed by 2 bases and J by 0 bases, leaving 11 bases between them. Methods used by the authors: Junction-only immunoSEQ data arrived without quality scores, meaning filtering differed. Produced via immunoSEQ multiplex PCR; TCRdb's table is partial and in-frame only. V and J calls and clone size are copied from that table; D and trimming were computed from the DNA. The table includes 730,000 or so clones, about two thirds detected once.

This receptor was taken from a woman aged 25-40 years in good health. The chain employs TRBV30 and TRBJ1-3; D call uncertain. Input material: memory CD4+ T cells sorted from blood. The sample's subset: CD45RA-negative fraction. For the CDR3, the DNA is TGTGCCTGGAGTCGAGACTGGAGCTCTGGAAACACCATATATTTT. Translating it yields CAWSRDWSSGNTIYF.